The rows below give T cell receptor beta chains drawn from one sample of a study of early T cells in non-severe SARS-CoV-2 infection. TCRdb reanalysed the 5' RACE reads using MiXCR and keeps one entry per CDR3 protein. The data show about 100,000 distinct CDR3 sequences, with 13% seen just once and about 2% held by the top ten. Sequencing was done on a sample of whole blood. These receptors originate from an adult who was a healthcare worker with PCR-confirmed SARS-CoV-2 infection or an uninfected control (not recorded which). Both conserved end residues are part of each CDR3. A D gene is named only where the DNA matches it firmly. Clone size is stated in some rows and not others, as once, few, many or a class when expanded.

J | size | D | V | CDR3 | DNA
TRBJ1-2 | few | . | TRBV2 | CASTYQTGGGYTF | TGTGCCAGCACCTACCAGACAGGTGGCGGCTACACCTTC
TRBJ2-1 | many | TRBD2 | TRBV4-1 | CASSQGSAGGYNEQFF | TGCGCCAGCAGCCAAGGGTCTGCGGGGGGGTACAATGAGCAGTTCTTC
TRBJ2-2 | few | TRBD1 | TRBV3-1 | CASSQRDRVNAGELFF | TGTGCCAGCAGCCAAAGGGACAGGGTGAACGCCGGGGAGCTGTTTTTT
TRBJ2-7 | many | . | TRBV11-2 | CASSPVHLGSYEQYF | TGTGCCAGCAGCCCGGTCCACCTGGGCTCCTACGAGCAGTACTTC
TRBJ1-1 | . | . | TRBV18 | CASSPKDPRGAFF | TGTGCCAGCTCACCCAAGGACCCACGGGGAGCTTTCTTT
TRBJ1-2 | many | . | TRBV7-2 | CASSLDPGNYGYTF | TGTGCCAGCAGCTTAGACCCCGGAAACTATGGCTACACCTTC
TRBJ1-5 | many | . | TRBV28 | CASSLRRDDNQPQHF | TGTGCCAGCAGCCTAAGGAGGGATGACAATCAGCCCCAGCATTTT
TRBJ1-2 | few | . | TRBV6-5 | CASSYAQGGGYTF | TGTGCCAGCAGTTACGCACAAGGAGGTGGCTACACCTTC
TRBJ2-3 | . | TRBD2 | TRBV11-2 | CASSLRAGGSTDTQYF | TGTGCCAGCAGCTTGAGAGCGGGGGGAAGCACAGATACGCAGTATTTT
TRBJ1-2 | . | . | TRBV20-1 | CSARDRRGYGYTF | TGCAGTGCTAGAGACCGCCGGGGCTATGGCTACACCTTC
TRBJ1-6 | . | . | TRBV10-3 | CAISDGGGGSPLHF | TGTGCCATCAGTGATGGCGGTGGAGGATCACCCCTCCACTTT
TRBJ1-2 | . | . | TRBV20-1 | CSARGGSLYGYTF | TGCAGTGCTAGAGGGGGGTCCCTCTATGGCTACACCTTC
TRBJ1-1 | many | . | TRBV20-1 | CSARGGRSTEAFF | TGCAGTGCTAGAGGGGGCAGGTCCACTGAAGCTTTCTTT
TRBJ2-3 | . | TRBD2 | TRBV9 | CASSVGGGSTDTQYF | TGTGCCAGCAGCGTAGGCGGGGGTAGCACAGATACGCAGTATTTT
TRBJ1-2 | . | TRBD1 | TRBV6-5 | CASSPIGTGGIDGYTF | TGTGCCAGCAGCCCGATCGGGACAGGGGGGATTGATGGCTACACCTTC
TRBJ1-4 | . | . | TRBV5-1 | CASSPDGTKNEKLFF | TGCGCCAGCAGCCCGGACGGGACGAAGAATGAAAAACTGTTTTTT
TRBJ1-5 | many | . | TRBV6-1 | CASSSNSNQPQHF | TGTGCCAGCAGTTCTAATAGCAATCAGCCCCAGCATTTT
TRBJ2-3 | . | . | TRBV21-1 | CASSKGPADTQYF | TGTGCCAGCAGCAAGGGCCCCGCAGATACGCAGTATTTT
TRBJ2-3 | . | . | TRBV12-3/TRBV12-4 | CASSLDTGTTDTQYF | TGTGCCAGCAGTTTAGACACAGGGACGACAGATACGCAGTATTTT
TRBJ2-3 | few | . | TRBV7-7 | CASSPSGDTQYF | TGTGCTAGCAGCCCAAGCGGAGATACGCAGTATTTT
TRBJ1-5 | . | . | TRBV20-1 | CSAREGARGNQPQHF | TGCAGTGCTAGGGAAGGGGCTCGGGGCAATCAGCCCCAGCATTTT